This entry is about one T cell receptor beta chain. Antigen unknown. The method was immunoSEQ multiplex PCR; TCRdb's version includes in-frame clones alone and lacks a portion of them. This sample has 50,000 to 60,000 clones, with about 77% found just once. This sample was taken from a study of a mutant IDH1 vaccine in newly diagnosed glioma. The CDR3 has 15 amino acids. V gave up 6 bases and J gave up 1 base; unmatched junction bases: 5. The germline gives CDR1 LNHDA, CDR2 SQIVND (reference sequence). Time point of the sample: week 5, during vaccination. Mutant IDH1 20-mer peptide, at 300 ug, made up each vaccine dose, with topical imiquimod.

The rearrangement links TRBV19 to TRBJ1-5; 8 nucleotides align to TRBD1. This clonotype was obtained from a man aged 50-60 years with glioma. Source: PBMCs, taken from a glioma patient whose treatment included an IDH1 peptide vaccine. The CDR3 nucleotides are TGTGCCAGTAGAGACAGGGGCACGAGCAATCAGCCCCAGCATTTT. Its protein is CASRDRGTSNQPQHF.